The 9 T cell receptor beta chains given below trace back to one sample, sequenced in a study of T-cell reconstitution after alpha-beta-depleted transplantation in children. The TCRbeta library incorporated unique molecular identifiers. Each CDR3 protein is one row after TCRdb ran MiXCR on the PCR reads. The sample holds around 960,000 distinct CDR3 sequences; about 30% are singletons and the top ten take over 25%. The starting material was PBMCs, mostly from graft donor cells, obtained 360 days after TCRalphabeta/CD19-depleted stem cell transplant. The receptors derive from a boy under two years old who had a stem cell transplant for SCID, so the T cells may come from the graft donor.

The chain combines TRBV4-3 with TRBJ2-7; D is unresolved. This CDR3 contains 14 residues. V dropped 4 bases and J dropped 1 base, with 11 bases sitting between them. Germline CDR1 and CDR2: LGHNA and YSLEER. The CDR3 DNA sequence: TGCGCCAGCAGCCTCAGCCTACCATCCTACGAGCAGTACTTC. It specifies CASSLSLPSYEQYF.

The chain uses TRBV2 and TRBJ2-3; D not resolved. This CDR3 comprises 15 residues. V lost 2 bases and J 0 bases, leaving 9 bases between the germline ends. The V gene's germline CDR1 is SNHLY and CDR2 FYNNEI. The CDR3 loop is CASSEKGLSTDTQYF. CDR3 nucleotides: TGTGCCAGCAGTGAAAAGGGCCTTAGCACAGATACGCAGTATTTT.

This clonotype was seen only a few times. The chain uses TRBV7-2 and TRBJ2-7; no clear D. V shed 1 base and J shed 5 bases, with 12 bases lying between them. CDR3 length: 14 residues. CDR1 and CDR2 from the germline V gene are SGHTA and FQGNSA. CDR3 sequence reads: CASSLGVSRDEQYF. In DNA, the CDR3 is TGTGCCAGCAGCTTAGGGGTCAGTAGAGACGAGCAGTACTTC.

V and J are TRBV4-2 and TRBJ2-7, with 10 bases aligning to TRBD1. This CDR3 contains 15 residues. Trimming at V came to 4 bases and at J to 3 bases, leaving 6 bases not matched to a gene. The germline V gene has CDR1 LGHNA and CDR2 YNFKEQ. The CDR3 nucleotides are TGTGCCAGCAGCCCTGACCGGACAGGGGGCTACGAGCAGTACTTC. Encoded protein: CASSPDRTGGYEQYF.

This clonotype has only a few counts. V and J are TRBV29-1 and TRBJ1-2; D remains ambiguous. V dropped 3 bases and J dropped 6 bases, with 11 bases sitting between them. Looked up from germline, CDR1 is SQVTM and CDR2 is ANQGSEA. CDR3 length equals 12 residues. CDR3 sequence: CSVDRPDNGYTF. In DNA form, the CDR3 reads TGCAGCGTTGACAGGCCGGATAATGGCTACACCTTC.

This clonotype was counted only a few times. CDR3 DNA sequence: TGCGCCAGCAGCCAAGAGAAGCCAGGGACAGCATTACAAGAGACCCAGTACTTC. Protein product: CASSQEKPGTALQETQYF. This rearrangement joins TRBV4-1 to TRBJ2-5; 7 nucleotides match TRBD1. Germline V CDR1 and CDR2: MGHRA, YSYEKL. The CDR3 sequence is 18 residues long. V trimming: 0 bases; J trimming: 2 bases; junction bases outside the gene matches: 12.

The CDR3 DNA reads as TGTGCCAGCACCGGAGGACAGGTGGGAGAGACCCAGTACTTC. It translates to CASTGGQVGETQYF. The chain is built from TRBV12-3 or TRBV12-4 and TRBJ2-5; the match to TRBD1 covers 7 bases. Trimming took 7 bases from V and 4 from J; bases not matched to a gene: 9. The CDR3 totals 14 residues.

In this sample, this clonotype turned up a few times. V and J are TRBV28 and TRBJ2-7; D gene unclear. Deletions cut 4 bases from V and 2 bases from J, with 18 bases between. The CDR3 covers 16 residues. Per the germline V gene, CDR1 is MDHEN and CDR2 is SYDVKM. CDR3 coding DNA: TGTGCCAGCAGTTCTCCCGACACGATACACCCCTACGAGCAGTACTTC. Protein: CASSSPDTIHPYEQYF.

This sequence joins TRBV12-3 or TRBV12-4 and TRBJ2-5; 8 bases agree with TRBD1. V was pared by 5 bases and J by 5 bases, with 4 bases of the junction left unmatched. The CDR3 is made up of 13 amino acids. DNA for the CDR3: TGTGCCAGCAGTAATACAGGGGGGGAGACCCAGTACTTC. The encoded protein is CASSNTGGETQYF.